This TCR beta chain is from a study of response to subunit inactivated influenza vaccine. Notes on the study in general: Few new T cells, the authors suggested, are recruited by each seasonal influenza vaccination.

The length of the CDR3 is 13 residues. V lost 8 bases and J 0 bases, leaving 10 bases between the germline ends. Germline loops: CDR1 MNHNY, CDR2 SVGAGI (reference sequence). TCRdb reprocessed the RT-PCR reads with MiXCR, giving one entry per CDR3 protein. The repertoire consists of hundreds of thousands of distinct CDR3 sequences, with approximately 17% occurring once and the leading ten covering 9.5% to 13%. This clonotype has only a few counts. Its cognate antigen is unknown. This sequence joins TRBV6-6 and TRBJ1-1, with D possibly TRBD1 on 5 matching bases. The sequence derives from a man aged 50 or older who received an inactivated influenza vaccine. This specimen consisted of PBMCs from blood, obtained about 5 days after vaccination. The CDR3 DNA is TGTGCCAGCGGACAAGGATTGAACACTGAAGCTTTCTTT. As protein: CASGQGLNTEAFF.